Shown below are 27 T cell receptor beta chains from a single sample sequenced in a study of shared clonotypes between healthy human individuals. The data were produced by immunoSEQ multiplex PCR, yet TCRdb's version contains in-frame clones alone and is incomplete. The sample lists roughly 1,600,000 clones, around 98.5% occurring once. The sample taken for sequencing was naive CD4+ T cells sorted from blood. Noted subset: CD45RA+ positively selected. These receptors all come from a man aged 25-45 years in good health.

This clone has just one count. The chain recombines TRBV27 with TRBJ1-1; no firm D call. The CDR3 runs to 12 residues. The germline V gene has CDR1 MNHEY and CDR2 SMNVEV (reference sequence). Trimming cost V 2 bases and J 8 bases, with 9 bases left between them. As DNA, the CDR3 is TGTGCCAGCAGTTTAGTCAGGCTCGAAGCTTTCTTT. Its translation: CASSLVRLEAFF.

The V gene is TRBV9, the J gene TRBJ2-1, with 8 bases aligning to TRBD2. Unmatched junction bases numbered 6, after V lost 3 bases and J lost 7 bases. Per the germline V gene, CDR1 is SGDLS and CDR2 is YYNGEE. There are 14 residues in the CDR3. Here the CDR3 DNA reads TGTGCCAGCAGCGGAACTAGCGGAGCGAATGAGCAGTTCTTC. Its protein is CASSGTSGANEQFF.

V usage is TRBV7-2 and J usage is TRBJ1-3; D is perhaps TRBD1 (5 bases). V lost 0 bases to trimming and J lost 4 bases, with 16 bases between them. Per the germline V gene, CDR1 is SGHTA and CDR2 is FQGNSA. The CDR3 contains 17 residues. The CDR3 DNA reads TGTGCCAGCAGCTTAGCGTGGAGGGGCGCTTCAGGAAACACCATATATTTT. This translates into CASSLAWRGASGNTIYF.

The rearrangement uses TRBV30 and TRBJ2-3, with no clear D. Trimming pared 2 bases from V and 4 bases from J, leaving 13 bases between. This CDR3 region has 14 residues. The germline CDR1 and CDR2 sequences are GTSNPN and SVGIG (reference sequence). DNA for the CDR3: TGTGCCTGGAGTCCGGGTGGGTCCTCAGATACGCAGTATTTT. Translation gives CAWSPGGSSDTQYF.

Here the CDR3 reads CASSFGQVGSGANVLTF. The CDR3 region has the DNA TGTGCCAGCAGCTTCGGACAGGTCGGCTCTGGGGCCAACGTCCTGACTTTC. J is TRBJ2-6 and V is TRBV5-4; 7 nucleotides match TRBD1. The germline V gene has CDR1 SGHNT and CDR2 YYREEE (reference sequence). This CDR3 comprises 17 residues. With 2 bases clipped from V and 0 bases from J, the junction kept 5 bases outside the gene matches.

This chain links TRBV7-9 with TRBJ2-7; no clear D. Trimming shortened V by 8 bases and J by 3 bases, and 14 bases separated the two germline ends. Germline V gene lookup returns CDR1 SEHNR and CDR2 FQNEAQ (reference sequence). The CDR3 sequence is 13 residues long. CDR3 region: CASGNILLYEQYF. The CDR3 nucleotides read TGTGCCAGCGGGAACATCCTGCTCTACGAGCAGTACTTC.

The rearrangement uses TRBV5-5 and TRBJ2-1, with D perhaps assigned TRBD1 or TRBD2 (5 bases each). Germline V gene sequence: CDR1 SGHKS, CDR2 YYEKEE (reference sequence). The CDR3 covers 19 residues. V was clipped by 2 bases and J by 3 bases, with 24 bases between them. DNA of the CDR3: TGTGCCAGCAGCTTTGCGTCTGGGGGAGTCCCCGATCTCTACAATGAGCAGTTCTTC. Protein: CASSFASGGVPDLYNEQFF.

The gene calls are TRBV10-3 and TRBJ2-3; 8 bases align to TRBD1. This CDR3 comprises 17 residues. Trimming cost V 2 bases and J 4 bases; bases outside gene matches: 11. The V gene's germline CDR1 is ENHRY and CDR2 SYGVKD. CDR3 region: CAISEPDRGLNPDTQYF. The CDR3, as DNA: TGTGCCATCAGTGAGCCAGACAGGGGTCTAAATCCAGATACGCAGTATTTT.

The chain carries TRBV18 and TRBJ2-1; the D call may be TRBD1 or TRBD2 (5 bases each). The V gene lost 4 bases and the J gene lost 5 bases, with 12 bases spanning the gap. The length of the CDR3 is 14 residues. The V gene's germline CDR1 is KGHSH and CDR2 LQKENI. The CDR3 sequence: CASSLNRGDNEQFF. For the CDR3, the DNA is TGTGCCAGCTCACTAAACAGAGGGGACAATGAGCAGTTCTTC.

This sequence joins TRBV5-1 and TRBJ2-2, with 8 bases fitting TRBD1. Trimming at V came to 4 bases and at J to 6 bases, leaving 5 bases not matched to a gene. There are 14 residues in the CDR3. CDR1 and CDR2 (germline): SGHRS, YFSETQ. The chain's CDR3 is CASSPTGVAGELFF. CDR3 in DNA: TGCGCCAGCAGCCCGACAGGGGTGGCCGGGGAGCTGTTTTTT.

This rearrangement joins TRBV6-1 to TRBJ1-5; D ambiguous. Germline V gives CDR1 MNHNS, CDR2 SASEGT. The CDR3 runs to 16 residues. V was cut by 2 bases and J by 0 bases, with 11 bases left in between. The DNA of the CDR3 is TGTGCCAGCAGTGAATATTCTAGCTATAGCAATCAGCCCCAGCATTTT. Encoded protein: CASSEYSSYSNQPQHF.

V is TRBV4-3 and J is TRBJ2-2; 12 nucleotides agree with TRBD2. CDR3 size: 17 residues. Trimming at V came to 1 base and at J to 7 bases, leaving 7 bases not matched to a gene. Germline CDR1 and CDR2: LGHNA and YSLEER. CDR3 amino acids: CASSQASTSGRNGELFF. The CDR3 nucleotides are TGCGCCAGCAGCCAAGCCTCAACTAGCGGGAGGAACGGGGAGCTGTTTTTT.

The chain recombines TRBV7-8 with TRBJ2-1, with unresolved D. Trimming cost V 6 bases and J 7 bases, with 13 bases left between them. Germline CDR1 is SGHVS and CDR2 is FQNEAQ. The CDR3 contains 13 residues. CDR3: CASRQGFGNEQFF. CDR3 DNA sequence: TGTGCCAGCAGACAAGGATTCGGAAATGAGCAGTTCTTC.

The chain is built from TRBV5-1 and TRBJ2-3, with TRBD2 identical over 10 bases. The CDR3 has 14 residues. The V and J ends lost 6 bases and 5 bases, in that order; junction bases with no gene match: 6. Germline CDR1 and CDR2: SGHRS and YFSETQ. The CDR3 DNA is TGCGCCAGCAACCCAACTAGCGGGAAAGATACGCAGTATTTT. This encodes CASNPTSGKDTQYF.

This chain links TRBV18 with TRBJ1-5; tentatively, D is TRBD1 (6 bases). Trimming pared 3 bases from V and 7 bases from J, leaving 16 bases between. Germline assignment: CDR1 KGHSH and CDR2 LQKENI. This CDR3 spans 15 amino acids. The CDR3 DNA follows: TGTGCCAGCTCACCCTCCCTGGGGGCTGGACAGCCCCAGCATTTT. It translates to CASSPSLGAGQPQHF.

This clone was found once. In nucleotides, the CDR3 is TGTGCCAGCAGCTTGCAAGACAGGGATAATGACACCTTC. Translation: CASSLQDRDNDTF. V is TRBV5-5 and J is TRBJ1-2; 7 nucleotides line up with TRBD1. With V trimmed by 1 base and J by 12 bases, 9 bases remained unmatched. This CDR3 has 13 amino acids. Per the germline V gene, CDR1 is SGHKS and CDR2 is YYEKEE (reference sequence).

The chain has TRBV28 and TRBJ2-7; perhaps TRBD1 as D (6 bases). The germline CDR1 and CDR2 sequences are MDHEN and SYDVKM. The length of the CDR3 is 14 residues. The germline V and J ends were trimmed by 3 bases and 4 bases, with 13 bases remaining between them. CDR3 loop: CASSFWDMGYEQYF. The CDR3 nucleotides read TGTGCCAGCAGTTTCTGGGACATGGGTTACGAGCAGTACTTC.

The CDR3 is CASSQDFYGYTQYF. In nucleotides, the CDR3 is TGTGCCAGCAGCCAAGATTTTTACGGCTATACGCAGTATTTT. The chain uses TRBV14 and TRBJ2-3; D gene unclear. Germline V gene lookup returns CDR1 SGHDN and CDR2 FVKESK. The CDR3 has 14 amino acids. Trimming cost V 0 bases and J 7 bases, with 11 bases left between them.

The chain has TRBV27 and TRBJ2-7; 8 nucleotides match TRBD2. CDR3 length: 18 residues. Germline assignment: CDR1 MNHEY and CDR2 SMNVEV (reference sequence). Trimming at V came to 6 bases and at J to 3 bases, leaving 19 bases not matched to a gene. The CDR3 coding sequence is TGTGCCAGCAGCTTTCGGTCAAAGGGACTTAGCGGGGTCTACGAGCAGTACTTC. It encodes CASSFRSKGLSGVYEQYF.

This chain links TRBV15 with TRBJ2-3; D is unclear. The V gene lost 1 base and the J gene lost 8 bases, with 13 bases spanning the gap. This CDR3 has 14 residues. Germline CDR1 LNHNV, CDR2 YYDKDF (reference sequence). The CDR3 nucleotides are TGTGCCACCAGCAGAGTTTCTGAGCCGGGTACGCAGTATTTT. Translation gives CATSRVSEPGTQYF.

J is TRBJ2-3 and V is TRBV27, with 9 bases aligning to TRBD1. Germline V gene lookup returns CDR1 MNHEY and CDR2 SMNVEV (reference sequence). The CDR3 has 15 residues. After removal of 1 base from V and 7 bases from J, the junction contained 6 bases not matched to a gene. The CDR3 bases are TGTGCCAGCAGTTTATTGGGGACAGGGTTTCATACGCAGTATTTT. Its translation is CASSLLGTGFHTQYF.

The chain couples TRBV5-4 to TRBJ1-4, with a tentative D call TRBD1 (6 bases). The CDR3 totals 15 residues. Germline V CDR1 and CDR2: SGHNT, YYREEE (reference sequence). V lost 4 bases, J lost 5 bases, and 15 bases lay in between. CDR3 nucleotide sequence: TGTGCCAGCAGCGCTCAAACAAGGGGGAATGAAAAACTGTTTTTT. The encoded protein is CASSAQTRGNEKLFF.

With respect to this clone: In the same sample, other DNA sequences code for this CDR3. The chain links TRBV5-6 to TRBJ2-1; D possibly corresponds to TRBD2 (6 bases). The CDR3 has 15 amino acids. The V and J ends lost 0 bases and 1 base respectively, with 8 bases between them. Germline-derived CDR1 and CDR2 are SGHDT and YYEEEE. The CDR3 spells CASSLVGRSYNEQFF. DNA for the CDR3: TGTGCCAGCAGCTTGGTGGGGAGGTCCTACAATGAGCAGTTCTTC.

The chain uses TRBV5-4 and TRBJ1-4; the D gene is possibly TRBD1 (5 bases). CDR1 SGHNT and CDR2 YYREEE come from the germline V gene (reference sequence). Trimming stripped 5 bases from V and 2 bases from J, with 10 bases between. The CDR3 contains 14 residues. CDR3: CASSRTPTNEKLFF. CDR3 bases: TGTGCCAGCAGTCGGACACCCACTAATGAAAAACTGTTTTTT.

CDR3 loop: CASSEFSLTGSWYF. Here the CDR3 DNA reads TGTGCCAGCAGTGAATTTTCCCTGACAGGTTCGTGGTACTTC. The rearrangement uses TRBV6-1 and TRBJ2-7, with D maybe TRBD1 (6 bases). The CDR3 is 14 amino acids. V was trimmed by 2 bases and J by 12 bases, leaving 20 bases between them. The germline V gene has CDR1 MNHNS and CDR2 SASEGT.

The CDR3 coding sequence is TGTGCCAGCAGTGACTCTTGGAGACAGTCAGATACGCAGTATTTT. It yields the protein CASSDSWRQSDTQYF. The rearrangement links TRBV6-4 to TRBJ2-3, with D possibly matching TRBD1 (5 bases). CDR3 length equals 15 residues. Per germline, CDR1 MRHNA and CDR2 SNTAGT. Trimming took 0 bases from V and 4 from J, leaving 11 bases between them.

This clone was found once. V is TRBV5-4 and J is TRBJ2-3; 9 bases are a match to TRBD1. CDR1 and CDR2 from the germline V gene are SGHNT and YYREEE (reference sequence). V lost 4 bases and J lost 1; bases outside the gene matches: 4. The CDR3 contains 15 residues. CDR3 loop: CASSTGGGGTDTQYF. The CDR3 region has the DNA TGTGCCAGCAGCACAGGGGGCGGAGGCACAGATACGCAGTATTTT.